Listed here are 10 T cell receptor beta chains from one sample, sequenced in a study of neurological immune-mediated disorders. TCRdb analysed the 5' RACE reads with MiXCR anew, one entry per CDR3 protein. The repertoire includes about 84,000 distinct CDR3 sequences, approximately 10% of them detected once, and 1.8% sits in the top ten. Sequencing was performed on PBMCs. These receptors originate from a man between 35 and 55 years old in good health.

This clonotype has just a few counts. J is TRBJ2-1 and V is TRBV6-1; 8 bases match TRBD2. Looked up from germline, CDR1 is MNHNS and CDR2 is SASEGT. The CDR3 has 12 residues. CDR3 nucleotides: TGTGCAAACAGTGAAGGGACTAGTCCCCTATTCTTC. This encodes CANSEGTSPLFF.

This clonotype came up many times. The chain joins TRBV27 to TRBJ2-1; D ambiguous. The V and J ends lost 1 base and 6 bases respectively, with 13 bases between them. The CDR3 runs to 15 residues. Germline V gene lookup returns CDR1 MNHEY and CDR2 SMNVEV (reference sequence). The CDR3 protein is CASSLLGPHTNEQFF. CDR3 DNA sequence: TGTGCCAGCAGTTTATTAGGGCCGCATACCAATGAGCAGTTCTTC.

Ten or more counts support this clonotype. The CDR3 loop reads CSAGTGGFYTEAFF. CDR3 bases: TGCAGTGCTGGGACAGGGGGTTTTTACACTGAAGCTTTCTTT. This chain connects TRBV20-1 to TRBJ1-1, with TRBD1 matching 11 bases. Losses at the gene ends were 5 bases for V and 3 bases for J; bases not matched to a gene: 5. This CDR3 region has 14 residues. Germline V CDR1 and CDR2: DFQATT, SNEGSKA (reference sequence).

Many counts were recorded for this clonotype. This chain joins TRBV5-6 and TRBJ2-2; D may match TRBD1 or TRBD2 (6 bases each). CDR1 and CDR2 (germline): SGHDT, YYEEEE. Trimming left V 5 bases short and J 0 bases short, with 11 bases between. The CDR3 runs 15 residues. CDR3 in amino acids: CASRQGLSNTGELFF. The CDR3 nucleotides are TGTGCCAGCAGACAGGGACTCTCGAACACCGGGGAGCTGTTTTTT.

This clonotype was recorded at least ten times. This chain links TRBV5-1 with TRBJ1-2; D is unresolved. Between the trimmed V and J ends, which lost 0 bases and 4 bases, there was a span of 10 bases. Germline values: CDR1 SGHRS, CDR2 YFSETQ. The CDR3 is made up of 14 amino acids. This chain's CDR3 is CASSLGSSLYGYTF. For the CDR3, the DNA is TGCGCCAGCAGCTTGGGCAGTAGCCTCTATGGCTACACCTTC.

This clonotype was observed many times. The chain links TRBV7-9 to TRBJ2-2; 9 positions match TRBD1. The CDR3 runs 17 residues. With 1 base clipped from V and 4 bases from J, the junction kept 7 bases outside the gene matches. CDR1 and CDR2 (germline): SEHNR, FQNEAQ (reference sequence). The CDR3: CASSLVWGQGGTGELFF. The DNA for the CDR3 is TGTGCCAGCAGCTTAGTCTGGGGACAGGGAGGCACCGGGGAGCTGTTTTTT.

This clonotype was seen many times. This rearrangement joins TRBV29-1 to TRBJ2-7, with TRBD1 matching over 7 bases. Per the germline V gene, CDR1 is SQVTM and CDR2 is ANQGSEA. The CDR3 length is 14 residues. After removal of 1 base from V and 2 bases from J, the junction contained 5 bases not matched to a gene. The CDR3 nucleotides are TGCAGCGTTGAAGTGGACAGGCCAACCTACGAGCAGTACTTC. Protein sequence: CSVEVDRPTYEQYF.

J is TRBJ2-5 and V is TRBV5-6; D perhaps matches TRBD1 (6 bases). The germline V and J ends were trimmed by 1 base and 11 bases, with 30 bases remaining between them. There are 18 residues in the CDR3. Germline values: CDR1 SGHDT, CDR2 YYEEEE. CDR3 amino acids: CASSLPLEQGQVQEAQYF. DNA of the CDR3: TGTGCCAGCAGCTTGCCCCTAGAGCAGGGGCAGGTCCAAGAGGCACAGTACTTC. Supplemented by reference TRBV5-6 and TRBJ2-5, the full variable domain reads DAGVTQSPTHLIKTRGQQVTLRCSPKSGHDTVSWYQQALGQGPQFIFQYYEEEERQRGNFPDRFSGHQFPNYSSELNVNALLLGDSALYLCASSLPLEQGQVQEAQYFGPGTRLLVL.

This clonotype has at least ten counts. The chain links TRBV4-1 to TRBJ2-7, with D uncertain. Between the trimmed V and J ends, which lost 1 base and 6 bases, there was a span of 16 bases. The CDR3 is 15 amino acids. The V gene's germline CDR1 is MGHRA and CDR2 YSYEKL. The CDR3 DNA follows: TGCGCCAGCAGCCAAGGAACTGACTCTGCCGCCGAGCAGTACTTC. Its translation is CASSQGTDSAAEQYF.

This chain joins TRBV29-1 and TRBJ2-7; the D gene is possibly TRBD2 (5 bases). V was cut by 2 bases and J by 7 bases, with 15 bases left in between. Germline V gene sequence: CDR1 SQVTM, CDR2 ANQGSEA. The CDR3 consists of 13 residues. CDR3 residues: CSVEMVLGGEQYF. The CDR3 region has the DNA TGCAGCGTTGAAATGGTACTTGGCGGGGAGCAGTACTTC.